Listed below are T cell receptor beta chains from one sample, sequenced in a study of T cells in Graves' hyperthyroidism and ophthalmopathy. TCRdb redid the calling of the multiplex PCR reads with MiXCR, one entry per CDR3 protein. In the table there are about 840,000 distinct CDR3 sequences, about 38% of which are singletons. The sequencing input was blood. The receptors shown here come from a man in his late teens or twenties with Graves' hyperthyroidism. CDR3s include the opening cysteine and the closing phenylalanine or tryptophan. A D gene is named only where the DNA matches it firmly. Size tells how often a clone was seen (once, few, many) or the class of an expanded clone, and some rows leave it out.

>TRBJ2-7|TRBV7-9|TRBD1|few
TGTGCCAGCAGCCACCTAGGACAGGCAACCTACGAGCAGTACTTC
CASSHLGQATYEQYF
>TRBJ1-4|TRBV2|-|many
TGTGCCAGCAGTGTCAGTCTCAATGAAAAACTGTTTTTT
CASSVSLNEKLFF
>TRBJ1-1|TRBV25-1|TRBD1|-
TGTGCCAGCAATCGGGACAGGGTGAGCACTGAAGCTTTCTTT
CASNRDRVSTEAFF
>TRBJ1-1|TRBV2|-|many
TGTGCCAGCAGTCCAGTCGGCGAGGGAGCTTTCTTT
CASSPVGEGAFF
>TRBJ2-2|TRBV9|-|few
TGTGCCAGCAGCGTAGGTGACATTAACACCGGGGAGCTGTTTTTT
CASSVGDINTGELFF
>TRBJ1-5|TRBV6-5|TRBD1|few
TGTGCCAGCAGTCCTGGGACAGGGATTCAGCCCCAGCATTTT
CASSPGTGIQPQHF
>TRBJ1-5|TRBV7-8|TRBD1|-
TGTGCCAGCAGAAACGGGCAGGGGGCCGCGCGGCAGCCCCAGCATTTT
CASRNGQGAARQPQHF
>TRBJ2-7|TRBV9|TRBD1|-
TGTGCCAGCAGCGGCCGACAGGGTGAGGACGAGCAGTACTTC
CASSGRQGEDEQYF
>TRBJ1-3|TRBV11-2|-|few
TGTGCCAGCAGCCGAACCCGGGGAAACACCATATATTTT
CASSRTRGNTIYF
>TRBJ2-7|TRBV12-3/TRBV12-4|TRBD1|few
TGTGCCAGCGCCAAGGGGACAGGGCCCTACGAGCAGTACTTC
CASAKGTGPYEQYF
>TRBJ1-1|TRBV5-6|-|-
TGTGCCAGCAGCTTGGAATGGGCCGGGACTGAAGCTTTCTTT
CASSLEWAGTEAFF
>TRBJ1-2|TRBV2|-|many
TGTGCCAGCAAGGGCTCTCTCTATGGCTACACCTTC
CASKGSLYGYTF
>TRBJ2-5|TRBV9|-|-
TGTGCCAGCAGCGTAGCTATTGGGGTACGAGAGACCCAGTACTTC
CASSVAIGVRETQYF
>TRBJ2-7|TRBV7-8|TRBD2|-
TGCGCCAGCAGCCATGTAGCGGGTGTGAGCTCCTACGAGCAGTACTTC
CASSHVAGVSSYEQYF
>TRBJ1-3|TRBV12-3/TRBV12-4|-|many
TGTGCCAGCAGCTTTACGGGCTCTGGAAACACCATATATTTT
CASSFTGSGNTIYF
>TRBJ2-2|TRBV7-8|-|few
TGTGCCAGCAGCCATGGACTTGACTCCACCGGGGAGCTGTTTTTT
CASSHGLDSTGELFF
>TRBJ2-7|TRBV7-9|-|-
TGTGCCAGCAGCCCTGCGCCCGGGACAGGGTTGAAGCGGGAGCGCGCCGAGCAGTACTTC
CASSPAPGTGLKRERAEQYF
>TRBJ1-1|TRBV29-1|-|many
TGCAGCGTTGGTCAGGGTTGGCTGAACACTGAAGCTTTCTTT
CSVGQGWLNTEAFF
>TRBJ1-5|TRBV7-2|-|-
TGTGCCAGCTCACCAGTCCCAGATCAGCCCCAGCATTTT
CASSPVPDQPQHF
>TRBJ1-3|TRBV7-9|-|-
TGTGCCAGCAAGGGGGTTTCTGGAAACACCATATATTTT
CASKGVSGNTIYF
>TRBJ1-2|TRBV20-1|-|-
TGCAGTGCTCCTAACGCGCGGGACTATGGCTACACCTTC
CSAPNARDYGYTF
>TRBJ2-5|TRBV5-5|-|many
TGTGCCAGCAGCTTGGCCCGGGCCCAAGAGACCCAGTACTTC
CASSLARAQETQYF
>TRBJ2-7|TRBV7-3|TRBD1|-
TGCGCCAGCAGCCCCGACAGGGCTGACGAGCAGTACTTC
CASSPDRADEQYF
>TRBJ1-6|TRBV2|-|few
TGTGCCAGCAGTGGTACGGGGGTATCGGCGTCACCCCTCCACTTT
CASSGTGVSASPLHF
>TRBJ1-1|TRBV7-9|-|many
TGTGCCAGCAGCGGGGACACCCAGAACACTGAAGCTTTCTTT
CASSGDTQNTEAFF
>TRBJ2-2|TRBV9|TRBD1|-
TGTGCCAGCAGCCCATCGGACAGGGCAAACACCGGGGAGCTGTTTTTT
CASSPSDRANTGELFF
>TRBJ2-2|TRBV7-9|-|-
TGTGCCAGCAGTGCGGAGTCAGGGGTTAACACCGGGGAGCTGTTTTTT
CASSAESGVNTGELFF
>TRBJ1-5|TRBV2|-|once
TGTGCCAGCAGTGACCATTGGCAGCCCCAGCATTTT
CASSDHWQPQHF
>TRBJ2-7|TRBV4-1|-|few
TGCGCCAGCAGCGGGGTAGCCTCCTACGAGCAGTACTTC
CASSGVASYEQYF
>TRBJ1-2|TRBV5-1|-|-
TGCGCCAGCAGCTTAGGGGTCCCCTATGGCTACACCTTC
CASSLGVPYGYTF
>TRBJ1-5|TRBV11-2|-|many
TGTGCCAGCAGCGCGAGAGGGCTGAATCAGCCCCAGCATTTT
CASSARGLNQPQHF
>TRBJ1-6|TRBV20-1|-|-
TGCAGTGCTAGACCCCCCCACTTT
CSARPPHF
>TRBJ1-5|TRBV5-1|TRBD1|many
TGTGCCAGCAGCTTAGGGGACAGCAGCAATCAGCCCCAGCATTTT
CASSLGDSSNQPQHF
>TRBJ2-5|TRBV2|TRBD2|many
TGTGCCGGCTCGAGGGGCGGGAGCCAGACCCAGTACTTC
CAGSRGGSQTQYF
>TRBJ2-2|TRBV11-3|TRBD1|-
TGTGCCAGCAGCTCGGGACAGGGTGTGGTTGCCGGGGAGCTGTTTTTT
CASSSGQGVVAGELFF
>TRBJ2-7|TRBV10-3|TRBD1|once
TGTGCCAGCAGTACCCGGACAGGGTTCAACTACGAGCAGTACTTC
CASSTRTGFNYEQYF
>TRBJ2-5|TRBV7-9|TRBD2|few
TGTGCCAGCAGCCCCTCGCGGGAGGGCAGGTTGGAGACCCAGTACTTC
CASSPSREGRLETQYF
>TRBJ2-7|TRBV7-2|-|few
TGTGCCAGCAGCACCTCGGGAGCCGAGCAGTACTTC
CASSTSGAEQYF
>TRBJ1-5|TRBV9|-|-
TGTGCCAGCAGCGTAGAGGGGACAAACAATCAGCCCCAGCATTTT
CASSVEGTNNQPQHF
>TRBJ1-1|TRBV7-9|TRBD1|-
TGTGCCAGCAGCAAACGGACAGGGGCTCTCCTCACTGAAGCTTTCTTT
CASSKRTGALLTEAFF